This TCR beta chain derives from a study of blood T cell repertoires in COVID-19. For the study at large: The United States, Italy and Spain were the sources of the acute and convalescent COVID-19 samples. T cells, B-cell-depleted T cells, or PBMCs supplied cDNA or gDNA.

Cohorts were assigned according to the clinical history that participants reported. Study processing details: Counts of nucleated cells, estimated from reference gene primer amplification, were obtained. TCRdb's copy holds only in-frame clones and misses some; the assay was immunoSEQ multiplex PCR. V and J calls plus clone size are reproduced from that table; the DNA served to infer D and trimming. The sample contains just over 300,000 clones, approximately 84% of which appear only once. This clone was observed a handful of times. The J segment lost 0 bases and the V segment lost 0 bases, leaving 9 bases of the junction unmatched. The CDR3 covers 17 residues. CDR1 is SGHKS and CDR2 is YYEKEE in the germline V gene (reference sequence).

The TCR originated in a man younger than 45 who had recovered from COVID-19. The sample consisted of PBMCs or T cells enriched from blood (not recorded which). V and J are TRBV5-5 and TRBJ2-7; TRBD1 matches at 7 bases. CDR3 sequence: CASSLDALAGGSYEQYF. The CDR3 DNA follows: TGTGCCAGCAGCTTGGACGCTCTGGCAGGGGGCTCCTACGAGCAGTACTTC.